One sample yielded the 18 T cell receptor beta chains listed below, sequenced in a study of cytomegalovirus exposure and HLA in healthy donors. PCR primers comprised 60 Vbeta and 13 Jbeta primers. Profiling relied on immunoSEQ multiplex PCR, and the TCRdb table lists in-frame clones only, not all of them. This sample yields about 76,000 clones, of which about three quarters are seen a single time; over 8.5% belongs to the top ten. The material sequenced was PBMCs. The receptor set was obtained from a woman aged 40 to 49 in good health and CMV-seropositive.

The V and J genes are TRBV7-9 and TRBJ1-2, with 8 bases aligning to TRBD1. The ends lost 5 bases at V and 2 bases at J; junction bases unmatched: 7. Germline CDR1 and CDR2: SEHNR and FQNEAQ (reference sequence). The CDR3 loop spans 15 amino acids. This chain's CDR3 is CASSPWDRTNYGYTF. The CDR3, as DNA: TGTGCCAGCAGCCCCTGGGACAGGACCAACTATGGCTACACCTTC. Full variable domain (rest looked up from reference TRBV7-9 and TRBJ1-2): DTGVSQNPRHKITKRGQNVTFRCDPISEHNRLYWYRQTLGQGPEFLTYFQNEAQLEKSRLLSDRFSAERPKGSFSTLEIQRTEQGDSAMYLCASSPWDRTNYGYTFGSGTRLTVV.

In this sample, this clone turned up many times. This chain links TRBV5-1 with TRBJ2-1; 7 nucleotides align to TRBD1. In germline, CDR1 is SGHRS, CDR2 YFSETQ. V lost 3 bases and J lost 1; bases outside the gene matches: 4. The CDR3 spans 15 residues. The CDR3 nucleotides are TGCGCCAGCAGCTCCACAGGGGCATCCTACAATGAGCAGTTCTTC. Translation gives CASSSTGASYNEQFF.

V gene TRBV28 combines with J gene TRBJ2-5; D perhaps matches TRBD2 (5 bases). Germline lookup yields CDR1 MDHEN and CDR2 SYDVKM. The CDR3 is made up of 14 amino acids. The V and J ends lost 6 bases and 2 bases respectively, with 13 bases between them. The CDR3 protein is CASRLAGGQETQYF. The CDR3 DNA reads TGTGCCAGCAGACTGGCCGGCGGGCAAGAGACCCAGTACTTC.

In its sample, this clone was seen a few times. This specimen includes other DNA sequences encoding the same CDR3. The chain couples TRBV10-3 to TRBJ2-7, with 7 bases matching TRBD1. The germline V gene encodes CDR1 ENHRY and CDR2 SYGVKD. This CDR3 is built from 15 residues. After removal of 3 bases from V and 2 bases from J, the junction contained 7 bases not matched to a gene. Here the CDR3 DNA reads TGTGCCATCAGTGATAATCGGGACAGACCCTACGAGCAGTACTTC. It specifies CAISDNRDRPYEQYF.

This chain links TRBV30 with TRBJ2-1; 10 nucleotides match TRBD2. V shed 2 bases, J shed 9 bases, and the junction held 22 bases outside the gene matches. The CDR3 is 19 amino acids. CDR1 is GTSNPN, CDR2 SVGIG, per germline (reference sequence). The CDR3 bases are TGTGCCTGGAGTCTATCTTGGGGGACTAGCGCGAGGTGGGTCCTTGAGCAGTTCTTC. Translated, it gives CAWSLSWGTSARWVLEQFF.

The CDR3 sequence: CASSFYGTSGRLPQETQYF. CDR3 coding DNA: TGTGCCAGTAGTTTTTACGGGACTAGCGGGAGGCTCCCCCAAGAGACCCAGTACTTC. The chain employs TRBV19 and TRBJ2-5, with 15 bases fitting TRBD2. Germline V lookup: CDR1 LNHDA, CDR2 SQIVND (reference sequence). Trimming at V came to 5 bases and at J to 1 base, leaving 11 bases not matched to a gene. The CDR3 consists of 19 residues.

The V call is TRBV25-1, the J call TRBJ1-2; no clear D gene. Trimming stripped 1 base from V and 4 bases from J, with 10 bases between. The CDR3 runs to 14 residues. Per the germline V gene, CDR1 is MGHDK and CDR2 is SYGVNS. Written as DNA, the CDR3 is TGTGCCAGCAGTGAATTCGGTGCCCTCTATGGCTACACCTTC. Amino acids: CASSEFGALYGYTF.

The chain carries TRBV30 and TRBJ2-7, with 11 bases lining up with TRBD2. In germline, CDR1 is GTSNPN, CDR2 SVGIG (reference sequence). V lost 1 base to trimming and J lost 9 bases; unmatched junction nucleotides: 5. The CDR3 covers 13 residues. The CDR3 loop is CAWSATSGMAQYF. In DNA, the CDR3 is TGTGCCTGGAGTGCGACTAGCGGGATGGCGCAGTACTTC.

The chain is built from TRBV7-2 and TRBJ2-7; the D gene is possibly TRBD2 (5 bases). Germline V gene data show CDR1 as SGHTA and CDR2 as FQGNSA. With 1 base removed from V and 7 bases from J, the gap between germline ends came to 17 bases. CDR3 length equals 15 residues. The CDR3 region is CASSLGGIGPPEQYF. The CDR3 DNA reads TGTGCCAGCAGCTTAGGAGGGATCGGCCCACCAGAGCAGTACTTC.

This chain links TRBV27 with TRBJ1-1; unclear D gene. CDR1 MNHEY and CDR2 SMNVEV come from the germline V gene (reference sequence). V was cut by 7 bases and J by 0 bases, with 18 bases left in between. The CDR3 covers 16 residues. CDR3 nucleotides: TGTGCCAGCACTCCAGCGACGGCTAGCGTGAACACTGAAGCTTTCTTT. Amino acid sequence: CASTPATASVNTEAFF.

V is TRBV7-2 and J is TRBJ2-7; the match to TRBD1 covers 7 bases. CDR1 and CDR2 from the germline V gene are SGHTA and FQGNSA. This CDR3 contains 15 residues. Germline trimming cut 0 bases from V and 2 bases from J; bases unmatched to any gene: 4. CDR3 protein: CASSLAPTGAYEQYF. The DNA of the CDR3 is TGTGCCAGCAGCTTAGCCCCAACAGGGGCCTACGAGCAGTACTTC. Full variable domain (rest looked up from reference TRBV7-2 and TRBJ2-7): GAGVSQSPSNKVTEKGKDVELRCDPISGHTALYWYRQSLGQGLEFLIYFQGNSAPDKSGLPSDRFSAERTGGSVSTLTIQRTQQEDSAVYLCASSLAPTGAYEQYFGPGTRLTVT.

J is TRBJ2-7 and V is TRBV6-1; 10 positions agree with TRBD1. This CDR3 has 13 amino acids. J was trimmed by 3 bases and V by 9 bases; bases with no gene match: 5. Germline V gene sequence: CDR1 MNHNS, CDR2 SASEGT. CDR3 nucleotides: TGTGCCAGTACTTGGGACAGGGGCTACGAGCAGTACTTC. Translating it yields CASTWDRGYEQYF.

The CDR3 loop reads CASSLYAGGSTDTQYF. CDR3 in DNA: TGTGCCAGCAGCTTGTATGCAGGGGGATCCACAGATACGCAGTATTTT. This chain uses TRBV5-4 with TRBJ2-3, with 7 bases lining up with TRBD1. From germline, CDR1 is SGHNT and CDR2 YYREEE (reference sequence). The V segment lost 1 base and the J segment 2 bases; nucleotides outside the gene matches: 7. CDR3 size: 16 residues. Drawing the rest from reference TRBV5-4 and TRBJ2-3, the complete variable domain is ETGVTQSPTHLIKTRGQQVTLRCSSQSGHNTVSWYQQALGQGPQFIFQYYREEENGRGNFPPRFSGLQFPNYSSELNVNALELDDSALYLCASSLYAGGSTDTQYFGPGTRLTVL.

The CDR3 DNA follows: TGCGCCAGCAGCCTCAGCGGGTACTACAATGAGCAGTTCTTC. It specifies CASSLSGYYNEQFF. The chain employs TRBV10-1 and TRBJ2-1; a weak D match, TRBD2 (6 bases). V was shortened by 6 bases and J by 3 bases, with 12 bases between the two germline ends. The CDR3 loop spans 14 amino acids. From germline, CDR1 is WNHNN and CDR2 SYGVQD (reference sequence).

The J gene is TRBJ1-1, the V gene TRBV5-6; 8 bases match TRBD1. Germline CDR1 SGHDT, CDR2 YYEEEE. The CDR3 has 14 amino acids. The junction had 4 bases not matched to a gene; V was cut back by 5 bases and J by 1 base. CDR3 residues: CASSKTGANTEAFF. The CDR3 bases are TGTGCCAGCAGTAAGACAGGGGCGAACACTGAAGCTTTCTTT.

This clone was observed a handful of times. This sequence joins TRBV6-5 and TRBJ1-6; 9 positions agree with TRBD1. Germline CDR1 reads MNHEY; CDR2 reads SVGAGI. V was clipped by 2 bases and J by 7 bases; unmatched bases: 6. CDR3 length equals 16 residues. The DNA for the CDR3 is TGTGCCAGCAGTTACGGGGCCGGACAGGGGAATTCACCCCTCCACTTT. It encodes CASSYGAGQGNSPLHF.

This clone was seen a single time. The V and J genes are TRBV10-3 and TRBJ2-7; D may be TRBD1 (5 bases). Trimming took off 5 bases at V and 7 bases at J, with 9 bases between the two ends. Germline lookup yields CDR1 ENHRY and CDR2 SYGVKD. This CDR3 contains 11 residues. The CDR3 DNA reads as TGTGCCATCAGTTTCCAGGGAGAGCAGTACTTC. It is translated as CAISFQGEQYF.

The chain links TRBV5-1 to TRBJ2-3; D unclear. CDR1 and CDR2 from the germline V gene are SGHRS and YFSETQ. V was pared by 4 bases and J by 4 bases, with 10 bases between. The CDR3 is 13 residues long. Here the CDR3 reads CASSPRLSDTQYF. In nucleotides, the CDR3 is TGCGCCAGCAGCCCCCGGTTGTCAGATACGCAGTATTTT.